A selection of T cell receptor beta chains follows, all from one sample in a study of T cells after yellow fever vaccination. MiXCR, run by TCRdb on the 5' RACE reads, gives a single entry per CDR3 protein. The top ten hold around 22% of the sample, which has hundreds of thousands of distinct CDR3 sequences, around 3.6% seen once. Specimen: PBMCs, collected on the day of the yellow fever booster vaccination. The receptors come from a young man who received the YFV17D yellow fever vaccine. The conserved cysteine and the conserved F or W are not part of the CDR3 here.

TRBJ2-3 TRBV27 ASRNIGLQSTDTQY
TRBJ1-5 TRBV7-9 ASSSGQSLNQPQH
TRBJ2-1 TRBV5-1 ASSILAGLNNEQF
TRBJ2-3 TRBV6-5 ASRDTYSTDTQY
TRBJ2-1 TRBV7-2 ASSAAGAYNEQF
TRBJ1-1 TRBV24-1 ATSDLPGTGDTEAF
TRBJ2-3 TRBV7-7 ASSPLLAGGAPWDTDTQY
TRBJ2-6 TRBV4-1 ASSPASLAGANVLT
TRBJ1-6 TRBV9 ASSVGGQGNSPLH
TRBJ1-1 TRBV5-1 ASSLQGTGTEAF
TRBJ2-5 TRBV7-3 ASSSIAATAETQY
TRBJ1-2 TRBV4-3 ASSQDVSFYGYT
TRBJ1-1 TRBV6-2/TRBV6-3 ASSSYPGDTEAF
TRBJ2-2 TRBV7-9 ASSLALALAGELF
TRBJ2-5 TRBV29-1 STYGRPGVKTQY
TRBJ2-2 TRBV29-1 SVARPNTGELF
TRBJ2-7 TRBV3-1 ASSQERLAGTYEQY
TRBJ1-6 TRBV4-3 ASSRAGVVNSPLH
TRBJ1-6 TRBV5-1 ASRINRVSPLH
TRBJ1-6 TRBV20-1 SARTDVPNSPLH
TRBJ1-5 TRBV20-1 SARDPGTTGQPQH
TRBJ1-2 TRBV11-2 ASSSRDRNGYT